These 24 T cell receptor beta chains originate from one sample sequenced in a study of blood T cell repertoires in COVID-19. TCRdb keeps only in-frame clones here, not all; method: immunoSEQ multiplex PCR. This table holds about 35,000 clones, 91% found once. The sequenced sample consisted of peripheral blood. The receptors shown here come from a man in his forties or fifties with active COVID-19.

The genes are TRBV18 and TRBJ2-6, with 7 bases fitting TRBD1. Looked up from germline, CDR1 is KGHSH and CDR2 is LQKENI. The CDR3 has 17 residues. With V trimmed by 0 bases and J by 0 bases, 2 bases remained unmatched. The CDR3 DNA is TGTGCCAGCTCACCACCGGGACAGTACTCTGGGGCCAACGTCCTGACTTTC. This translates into CASSPPGQYSGANVLTF.

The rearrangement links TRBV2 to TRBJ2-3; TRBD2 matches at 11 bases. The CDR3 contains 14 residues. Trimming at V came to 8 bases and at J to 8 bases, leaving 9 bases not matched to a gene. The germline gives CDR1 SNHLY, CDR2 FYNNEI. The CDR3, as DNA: TGTGCCAGCGGGGAGGGACTAGCGGCGACTACGCAGTATTTT. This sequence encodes CASGEGLAATTQYF.

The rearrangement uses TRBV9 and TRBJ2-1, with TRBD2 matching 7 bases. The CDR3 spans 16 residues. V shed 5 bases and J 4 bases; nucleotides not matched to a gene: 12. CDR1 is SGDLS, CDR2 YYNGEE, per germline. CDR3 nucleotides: TGTGCCAGCAGGCCCCTCGGGGGGTCGGGATACAATGAGCAGTTCTTC. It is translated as CASRPLGGSGYNEQFF. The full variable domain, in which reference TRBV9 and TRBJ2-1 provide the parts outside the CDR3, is DSGVTQTPKHLITATGQRVTLRCSPRSGDLSVYWYQQSLDQGLQFLIQYYNGEERAKGNILERFSAQQFPDLHSELNLSSLELGDSALYFCASRPLGGSGYNEQFFGPGTRLTVL.

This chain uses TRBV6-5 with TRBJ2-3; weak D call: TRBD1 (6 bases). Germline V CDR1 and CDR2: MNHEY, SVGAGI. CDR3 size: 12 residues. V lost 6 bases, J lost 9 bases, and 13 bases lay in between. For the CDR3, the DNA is TGTGCCAGCAGACCTCTACAGGGAACGCAGTATTTT. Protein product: CASRPLQGTQYF.

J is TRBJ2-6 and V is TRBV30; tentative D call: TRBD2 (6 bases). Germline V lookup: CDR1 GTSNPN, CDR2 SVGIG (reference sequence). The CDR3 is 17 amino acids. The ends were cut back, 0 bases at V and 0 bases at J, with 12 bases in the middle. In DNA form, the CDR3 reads TGTGCCTGGAGTGTAGGGGCGGGAAACTCTGGGGCCAACGTCCTGACTTTC. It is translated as CAWSVGAGNSGANVLTF.

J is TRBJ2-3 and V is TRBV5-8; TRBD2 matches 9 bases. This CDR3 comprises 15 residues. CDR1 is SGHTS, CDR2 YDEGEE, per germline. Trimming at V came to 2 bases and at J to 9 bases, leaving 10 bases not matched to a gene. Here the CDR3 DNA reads TGTGCCAGCAGCTTAGGTAGCGGGGGCACGGGGACGCAGTATTTT. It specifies CASSLGSGGTGTQYF.

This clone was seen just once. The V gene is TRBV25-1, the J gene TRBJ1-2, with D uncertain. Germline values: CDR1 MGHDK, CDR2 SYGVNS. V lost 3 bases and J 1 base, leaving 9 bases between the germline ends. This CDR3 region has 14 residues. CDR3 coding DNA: TGTGCCAGCAGTGACCCACAGCATAACTATGGCTACACCTTC. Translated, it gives CASSDPQHNYGYTF.

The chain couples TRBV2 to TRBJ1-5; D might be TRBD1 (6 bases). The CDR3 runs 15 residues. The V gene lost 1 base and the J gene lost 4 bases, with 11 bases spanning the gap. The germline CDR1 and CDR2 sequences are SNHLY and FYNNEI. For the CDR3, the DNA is TGTGCCAGCAGTGAAGGAGGGGGTCGGAATCAGCCCCAGCATTTT. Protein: CASSEGGGRNQPQHF.

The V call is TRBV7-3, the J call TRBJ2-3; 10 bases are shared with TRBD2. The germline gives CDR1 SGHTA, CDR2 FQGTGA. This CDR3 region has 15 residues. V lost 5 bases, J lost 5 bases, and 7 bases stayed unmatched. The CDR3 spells CASSRSGGPGDTQYF. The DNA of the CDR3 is TGTGCCAGCAGCCGTAGCGGGGGGCCGGGAGATACGCAGTATTTT. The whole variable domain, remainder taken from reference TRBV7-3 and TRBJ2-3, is GAGVSQTPSNKVTEKGKYVELRCDPISGHTALYWYRQSLGQGPEFLIYFQGTGAADDSGLPNDRFFAVRPEGSVSTLKIQRTERGDSAVYLCASSRSGGPGDTQYFGPGTRLTVL.

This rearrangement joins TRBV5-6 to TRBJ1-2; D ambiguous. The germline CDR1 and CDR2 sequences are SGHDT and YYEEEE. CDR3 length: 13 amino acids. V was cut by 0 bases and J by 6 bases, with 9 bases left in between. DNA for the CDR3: TGTGCCAGCAGCTTGGTGGGTAGCGATGGCTACACCTTC. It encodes CASSLVGSDGYTF.

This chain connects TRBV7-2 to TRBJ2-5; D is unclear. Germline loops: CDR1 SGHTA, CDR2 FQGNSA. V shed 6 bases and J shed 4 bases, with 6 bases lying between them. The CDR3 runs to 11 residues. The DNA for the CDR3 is TGTGCCAGCAGATACTCAGAGACCCAGTACTTC. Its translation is CASRYSETQYF.

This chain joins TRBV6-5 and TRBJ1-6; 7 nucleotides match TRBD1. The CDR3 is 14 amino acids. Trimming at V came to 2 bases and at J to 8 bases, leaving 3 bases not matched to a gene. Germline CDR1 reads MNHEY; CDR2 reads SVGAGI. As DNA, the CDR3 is TGTGCCAGCAGTTACGCGCAGGGGGATTCACCCCTCCACTTT. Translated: CASSYAQGDSPLHF.

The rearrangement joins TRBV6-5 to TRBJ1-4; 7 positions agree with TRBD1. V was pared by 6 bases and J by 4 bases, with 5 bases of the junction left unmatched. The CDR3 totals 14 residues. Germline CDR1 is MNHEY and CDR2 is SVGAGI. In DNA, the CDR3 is TGTGCCAGCAGGAGGGACAGCCTTAATGAAAAACTGTTTTTT. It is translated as CASRRDSLNEKLFF.

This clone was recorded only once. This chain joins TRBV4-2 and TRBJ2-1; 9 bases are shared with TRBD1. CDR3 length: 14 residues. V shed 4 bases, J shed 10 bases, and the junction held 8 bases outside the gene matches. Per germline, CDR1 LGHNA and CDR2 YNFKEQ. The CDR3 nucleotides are TGTGCCAGCAGCCGAGGACAGGGGAAGGGGGAGCAGTTCTTC. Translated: CASSRGQGKGEQFF.

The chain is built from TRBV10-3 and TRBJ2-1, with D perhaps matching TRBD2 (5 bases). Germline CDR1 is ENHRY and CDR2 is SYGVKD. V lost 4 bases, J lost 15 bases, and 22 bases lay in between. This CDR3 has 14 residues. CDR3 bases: TGTGCCATCAGTGGAGAAGGAGGAGAAGTAACTCTGTTCTTC. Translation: CAISGEGGEVTLFF.

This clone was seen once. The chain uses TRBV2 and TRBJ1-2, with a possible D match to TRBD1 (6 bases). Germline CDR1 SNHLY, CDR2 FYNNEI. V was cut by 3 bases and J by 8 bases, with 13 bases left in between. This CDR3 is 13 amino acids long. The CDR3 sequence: CASSEGGLWGYTF. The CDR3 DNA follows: TGTGCCAGCAGTGAGGGGGGGCTGTGGGGCTACACCTTC.

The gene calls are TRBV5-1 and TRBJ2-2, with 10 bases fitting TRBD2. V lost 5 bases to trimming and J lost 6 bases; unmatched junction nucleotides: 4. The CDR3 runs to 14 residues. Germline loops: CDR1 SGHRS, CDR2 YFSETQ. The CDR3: CASSQREGAGELFF. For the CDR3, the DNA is TGCGCCAGCAGTCAGCGGGAGGGCGCCGGGGAGCTGTTTTTT.

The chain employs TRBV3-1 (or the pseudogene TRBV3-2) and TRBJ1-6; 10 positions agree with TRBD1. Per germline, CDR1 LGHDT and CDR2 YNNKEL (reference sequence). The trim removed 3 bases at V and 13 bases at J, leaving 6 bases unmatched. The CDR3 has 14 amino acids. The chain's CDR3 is CASSQTGGEAPLHF. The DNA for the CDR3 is TGTGCCAGCAGCCAGACAGGGGGCGAGGCGCCCCTCCACTTT.

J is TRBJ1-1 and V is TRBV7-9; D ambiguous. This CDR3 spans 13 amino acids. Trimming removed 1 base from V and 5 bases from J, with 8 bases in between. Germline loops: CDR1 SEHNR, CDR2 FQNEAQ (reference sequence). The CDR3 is CASSLEAGTEAFF. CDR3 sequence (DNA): TGTGCCAGCAGCTTAGAAGCGGGGACTGAAGCTTTCTTT.

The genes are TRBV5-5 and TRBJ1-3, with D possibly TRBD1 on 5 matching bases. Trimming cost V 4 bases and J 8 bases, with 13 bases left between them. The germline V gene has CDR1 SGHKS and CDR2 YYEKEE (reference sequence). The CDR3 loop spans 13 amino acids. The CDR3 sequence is CASSGDSEDTIYF. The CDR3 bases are TGTGCCAGCAGCGGCGACAGTGAGGACACCATATATTTT.

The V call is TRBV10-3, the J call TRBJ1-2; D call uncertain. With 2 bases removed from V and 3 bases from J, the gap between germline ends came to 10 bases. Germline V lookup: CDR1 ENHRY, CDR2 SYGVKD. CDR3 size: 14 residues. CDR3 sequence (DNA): TGTGCCATCAGTGAGCGGAGGGAAGACTATGGCTACACCTTC. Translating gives CAISERREDYGYTF.

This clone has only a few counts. The CDR3 protein is CASSSGAGTGVNQPQHF. In DNA, the CDR3 is TGCGCCAGCAGCTCCGGCGCGGGGACAGGGGTCAATCAGCCCCAGCATTTT. The gene calls are TRBV4-1 and TRBJ1-5, with 10 bases fitting TRBD1. Germline assignment: CDR1 MGHRA and CDR2 YSYEKL. V was pared by 5 bases and J by 3 bases, with 10 bases of the junction left unmatched. The CDR3 runs 17 residues.

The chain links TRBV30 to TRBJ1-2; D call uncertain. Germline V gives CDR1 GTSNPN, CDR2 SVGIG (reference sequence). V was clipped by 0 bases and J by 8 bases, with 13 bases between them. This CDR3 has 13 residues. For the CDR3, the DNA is TGTGCCTGGAGTGTTCGGCACGCCGGGGGCTACACCTTC. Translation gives CAWSVRHAGGYTF.

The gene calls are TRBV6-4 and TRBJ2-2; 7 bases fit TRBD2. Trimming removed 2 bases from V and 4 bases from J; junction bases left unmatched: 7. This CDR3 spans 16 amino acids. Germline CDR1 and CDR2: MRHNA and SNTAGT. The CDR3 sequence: CASSDTVPGGTGELFF. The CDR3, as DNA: TGTGCCAGCAGTGACACCGTCCCGGGGGGCACCGGGGAGCTGTTTTTT.